This paragraph covers one T cell receptor (beta chain) sequence. What it binds is not known. This entry is derived from a study of CXCR3-negative and CXCR3-positive naive CD8 T cells. Background on the study: The study obtained 130 million to 150 million TRB reads, about 1.5 +/- 0.3 million per library. Study-level results: The study found that naive CXCR3-negative and CXCR3-positive cells shared TRBV-TRBJ usage, while memory cells differed. The authors found comparable surface CD5 between naive subsets and inferred TCR strength from TRB CDR3 properties.

The libraries of TRB cDNA were constructed through 5' RACE using UMI labels. For each CDR3 protein, TCRdb gives one entry from its re-call of the 5' RACE reads, without DNA. The table lists roughly 25,000 distinct CDR3 sequences, with about 4% in the top ten. This receptor was identified in a human donor in good health. Some clones in this sample may be carry-over from other donors' samples. Specimen: naive CXCR3- CD8+ T cells from blood. Subset described: CD45RO-CCR7+CD27+CD95- naive CD8+ T cells lacking CXCR3 (TNR3-).

CDR3 sequence reads: CSARERRLAYPPNHYEQYF. The rearrangement joins TRBV20-1 to TRBJ2-7; lacking DNA, the TRBD2 call made by TCRdb goes unchecked. The CDR3 sequence is 19 residues long. Germline V gives CDR1 DFQATT, CDR2 SNEGSKA (reference sequence).